Detailed here is one T cell receptor (beta chain). The antigen it binds to is not known. No qualities accompany the bases; no much larger clone lies one base away. Genomic DNA was extracted from sorted cells for sequencing of the TCRbeta CDR3 region. The immunoSEQ Assay was used for sequencing of TCRbeta CDR3 regions. In its TCRdb copy, this immuneACCESS table keeps in-frame sequences only and misses some clones. Where compared with another copy, unresolved V genes explain less than half of these, and the others have no known cause. The sample table contains more than 65,000 clones; only one count was recorded for approximately 79% of them. The leading ten clones occupy around 2.3% of the sample. The sample comes from a study of OX40 agonist ivuxolimab in advanced cancers. Notes on the research overall: Ivuxolimab was a fully human IgG2 agonistic monoclonal antibody targeting the costimulatory receptor OX40 (CD134). Intravenous ivuxolimab was administered to patients every 2 weeks at six dose levels: 0.01, 0.1, 0.3, 1.5, 3 and 10 mg/kg. Among the roughly 50 dose-escalation patients, about 20 had hepatocellular carcinoma, approximately 15 melanoma, 9 renal cell carcinoma and 9 head and neck cancer. The dose-escalation cohort was 82.7% male with a mean age of about 58 years, ranging from 23 to 79. Prior anti-PD-1, anti-PD-L1 or anti-CTLA-4 therapy was permitted, and checkpoint inhibitors had been received by approximately 39% of dose-escalation patients. Three dose-escalation patients achieved partial responses, one with hepatocellular carcinoma and two with cutaneous melanoma. Peripheral TCRbeta sequencing aimed to test whether ivuxolimab altered TCR sequence diversity and caused clonal T-cell expansion. The paper describes the monotherapy dose-escalation part (N of about 47 patients) of the phase I trial of ivuxolimab. Here is what the overall study found, with its caveats: On average, CD8+ T cells showed more expanded clones than CD4+ T cells after ivuxolimab. Low levels of normalized T-cell clonal expansion were also seen in some patients who did not respond. In the 0.1-3.0 mg/kg groups, partial responders had among the lowest normalized peripheral clonal expansion, particularly in CD8+ T cells. At doses of 0.1 to 3.0 mg/kg, clonal expansion of both CD4+ and CD8+ T cells in blood was seen between baseline and week 6. The antigen specificity of the peripheral T cells that underwent clonal expansion was not determined.

Patients with a history of autoimmune disease or receiving systemic immunosuppression were excluded from the trial. Peripheral blood for TCR sequencing was drawn from every dose cohort at baseline, at cycle 4 day 1 and at cycle 7 day 1. Samples came from an open-label, multicenter, first-in-human phase I dose-escalation trial of ivuxolimab. Adults with locally advanced or metastatic head and neck squamous cell, hepatocellular, melanoma or renal cell carcinoma were enrolled in the trial. Before TCR sequencing, CD4+ T cells and CD8+ T cells from peripheral blood were sorted into separate populations. The sample was CD4+ or CD8+ T cells sorted from blood, taken in a trial of the OX40 agonist ivuxolimab. The clonotype originates from an adult with an advanced solid tumor such as melanoma, head and neck, liver or kidney cancer.

Here the CDR3 is given as CASSPMGQGFAGANVLTF. The nucleotide sequence reads as follows: TGTGCCAGCAGTCCCATGGGACAGGGGTTCGCTGGGGCCAACGTCCTGACTTTC. The chain links TRBV2 with TRBJ2-6; 10 central bases correspond to TRBD1. Compared with germline, V lacks 5 bases and J lacks 2 bases; bases without a gene match: 9. Measured from the cysteine to the phenylalanine, the CDR3 is 18 residues long. Of all the DNA, just the CDR3 is kept, 54 bases in frame from base 1. In the germline V gene, CDR1 corresponds to SNHLY and CDR2 to FYNNEI.